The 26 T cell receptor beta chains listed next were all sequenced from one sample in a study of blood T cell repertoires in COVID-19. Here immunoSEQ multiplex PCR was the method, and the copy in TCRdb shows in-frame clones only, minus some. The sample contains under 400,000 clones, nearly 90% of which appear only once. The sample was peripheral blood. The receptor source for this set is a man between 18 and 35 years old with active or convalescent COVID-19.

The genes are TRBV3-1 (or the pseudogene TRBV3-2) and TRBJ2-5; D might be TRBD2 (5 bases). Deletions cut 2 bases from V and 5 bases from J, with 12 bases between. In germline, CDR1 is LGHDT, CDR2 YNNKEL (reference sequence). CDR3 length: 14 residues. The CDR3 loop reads CASSQRGSRETQYF. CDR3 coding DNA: TGTGCCAGCAGCCAAAGAGGGAGCCGGGAGACCCAGTACTTC.

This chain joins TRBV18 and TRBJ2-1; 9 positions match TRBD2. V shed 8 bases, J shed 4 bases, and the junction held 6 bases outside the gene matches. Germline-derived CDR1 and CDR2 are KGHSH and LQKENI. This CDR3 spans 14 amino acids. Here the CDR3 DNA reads TGTGCCAGCACGGGGCTAGCGGGGTACAATGAGCAGTTCTTC. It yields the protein CASTGLAGYNEQFF.

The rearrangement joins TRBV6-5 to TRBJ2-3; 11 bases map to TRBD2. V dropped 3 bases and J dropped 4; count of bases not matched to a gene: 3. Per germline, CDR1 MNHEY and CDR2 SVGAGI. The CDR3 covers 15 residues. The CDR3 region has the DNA TGTGCCAGCAGTTATAGCGGGGGGGTCGCAGATACGCAGTATTTT. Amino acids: CASSYSGGVADTQYF.

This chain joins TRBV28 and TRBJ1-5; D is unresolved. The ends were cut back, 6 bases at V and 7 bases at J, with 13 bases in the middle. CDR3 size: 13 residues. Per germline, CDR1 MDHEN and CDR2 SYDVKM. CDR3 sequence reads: CASRPGSGQPQHF. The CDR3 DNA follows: TGTGCCAGCAGACCGGGGTCGGGACAGCCCCAGCATTTT.

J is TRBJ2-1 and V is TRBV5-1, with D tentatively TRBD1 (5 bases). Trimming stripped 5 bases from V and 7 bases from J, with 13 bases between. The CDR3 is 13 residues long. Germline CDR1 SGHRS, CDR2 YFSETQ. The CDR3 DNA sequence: TGCGCCAGCAGGGGGCCCCCGCCTAATGAGCAGTTCTTC. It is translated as CASRGPPPNEQFF.

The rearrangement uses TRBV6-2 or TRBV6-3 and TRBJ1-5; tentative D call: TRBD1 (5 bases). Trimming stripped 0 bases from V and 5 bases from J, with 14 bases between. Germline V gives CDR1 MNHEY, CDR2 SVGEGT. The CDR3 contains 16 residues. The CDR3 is CASSYSSRGVDQPQHF. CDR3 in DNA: TGTGCCAGCAGTTACTCGAGTCGGGGGGTCGATCAGCCCCAGCATTTT.

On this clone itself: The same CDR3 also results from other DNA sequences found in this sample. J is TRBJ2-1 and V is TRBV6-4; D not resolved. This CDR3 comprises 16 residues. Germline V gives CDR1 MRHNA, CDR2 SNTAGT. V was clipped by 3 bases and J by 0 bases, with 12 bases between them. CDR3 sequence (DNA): TGTGCCAGCAGTGAAATCTCAGGCTCCTCCTACAATGAGCAGTTCTTC. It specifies CASSEISGSSYNEQFF.

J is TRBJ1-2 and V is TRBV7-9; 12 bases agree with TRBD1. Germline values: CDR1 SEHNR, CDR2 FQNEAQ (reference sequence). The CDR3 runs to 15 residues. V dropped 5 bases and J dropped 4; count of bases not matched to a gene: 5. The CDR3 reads CASSTGTGGFYGYTF. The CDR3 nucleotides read TGTGCCAGCAGCACCGGGACAGGGGGCTTCTATGGCTACACCTTC.

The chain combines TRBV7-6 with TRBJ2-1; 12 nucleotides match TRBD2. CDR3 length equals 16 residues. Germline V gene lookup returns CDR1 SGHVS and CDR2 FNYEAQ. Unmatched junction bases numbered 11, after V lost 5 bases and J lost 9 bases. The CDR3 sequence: CASSPRTSGALVEQFF. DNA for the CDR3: TGTGCCAGCAGCCCCAGGACTAGCGGGGCCCTTGTTGAGCAGTTCTTC.

CDR3 sequence (DNA): TGTGCCATCAGTGCGGCCGCGGGAGGGTACGAGCAGTACTTC. Encoded protein: CAISAAAGGYEQYF. The rearrangement joins TRBV10-3 to TRBJ2-7, with 9 bases matching TRBD2. Germline assignment: CDR1 ENHRY and CDR2 SYGVKD. The CDR3 sequence is 14 residues long. Trimming took 4 bases from V and 4 from J; bases not matched to a gene: 5.

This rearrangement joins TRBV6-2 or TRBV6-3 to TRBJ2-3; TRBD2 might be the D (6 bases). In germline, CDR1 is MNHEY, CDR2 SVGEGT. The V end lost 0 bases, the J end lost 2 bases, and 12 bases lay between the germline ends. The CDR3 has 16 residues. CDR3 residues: CASSYSRRDDTDTQYF. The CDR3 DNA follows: TGTGCCAGCAGTTACTCGCGGCGGGATGACACAGATACGCAGTATTTT.

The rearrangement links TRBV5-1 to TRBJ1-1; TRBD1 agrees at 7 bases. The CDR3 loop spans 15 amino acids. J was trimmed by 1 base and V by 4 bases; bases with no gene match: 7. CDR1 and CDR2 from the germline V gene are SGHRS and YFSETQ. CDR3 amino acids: CASSDPGTANTEAFF. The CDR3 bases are TGCGCCAGCAGCGACCCCGGGACAGCGAACACTGAAGCTTTCTTT.

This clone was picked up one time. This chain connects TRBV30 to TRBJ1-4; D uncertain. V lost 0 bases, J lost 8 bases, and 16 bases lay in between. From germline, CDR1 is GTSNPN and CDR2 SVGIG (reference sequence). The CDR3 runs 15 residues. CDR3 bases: TGTGCCTGGAGTGTAGAAGGGTATAGGAGGGAAAAACTGTTTTTT. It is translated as CAWSVEGYRREKLFF.

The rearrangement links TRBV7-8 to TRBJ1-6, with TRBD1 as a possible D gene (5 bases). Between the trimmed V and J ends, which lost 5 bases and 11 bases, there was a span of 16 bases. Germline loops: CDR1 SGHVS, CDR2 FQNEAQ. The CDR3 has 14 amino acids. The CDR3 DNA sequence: TGTGCCAGCAGCAGCCGGGCCGCGGGGGCACCCCTCCACTTT. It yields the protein CASSSRAAGAPLHF.

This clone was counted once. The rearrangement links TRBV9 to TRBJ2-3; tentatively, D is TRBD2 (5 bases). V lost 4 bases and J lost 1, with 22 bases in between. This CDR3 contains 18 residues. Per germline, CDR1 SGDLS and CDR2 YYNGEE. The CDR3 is CASSPETLATPGTDTQYF. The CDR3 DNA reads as TGTGCCAGCAGCCCGGAGACTTTAGCGACCCCTGGCACAGATACGCAGTATTTT. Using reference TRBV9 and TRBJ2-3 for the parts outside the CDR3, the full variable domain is DSGVTQTPKHLITATGQRVTLRCSPRSGDLSVYWYQQSLDQGLQFLIQYYNGEERAKGNILERFSAQQFPDLHSELNLSSLELGDSALYFCASSPETLATPGTDTQYFGPGTRLTVL.

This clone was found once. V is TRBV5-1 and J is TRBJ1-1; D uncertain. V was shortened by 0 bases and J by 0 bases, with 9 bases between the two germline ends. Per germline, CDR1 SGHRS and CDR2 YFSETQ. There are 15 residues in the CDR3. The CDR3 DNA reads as TGCGCCAGCAGCTTGGTGACTGGCTTGAACACTGAAGCTTTCTTT. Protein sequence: CASSLVTGLNTEAFF.

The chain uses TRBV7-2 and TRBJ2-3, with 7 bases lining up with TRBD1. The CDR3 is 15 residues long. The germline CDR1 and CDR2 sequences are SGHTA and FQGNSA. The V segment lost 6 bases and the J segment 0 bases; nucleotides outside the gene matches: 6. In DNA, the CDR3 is TGTGCCAGCAGTCGGACAGGAATAAGCACAGATACGCAGTATTTT. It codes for CASSRTGISTDTQYF.

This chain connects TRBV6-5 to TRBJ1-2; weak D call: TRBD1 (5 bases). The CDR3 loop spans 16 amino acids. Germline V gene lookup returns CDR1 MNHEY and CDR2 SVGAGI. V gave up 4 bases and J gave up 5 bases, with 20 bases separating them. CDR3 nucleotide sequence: TGTGCCAGCAGTTCCTGGGACCGGGGGGAATTGTATGGCTACACCTTC. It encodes CASSSWDRGELYGYTF.

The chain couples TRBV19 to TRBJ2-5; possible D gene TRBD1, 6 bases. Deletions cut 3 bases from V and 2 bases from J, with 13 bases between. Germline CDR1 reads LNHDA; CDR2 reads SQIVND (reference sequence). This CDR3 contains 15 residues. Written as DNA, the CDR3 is TGTGCCAGTAGTATCACAGGGAGTGATCAAGAGACCCAGTACTTC. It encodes CASSITGSDQETQYF.

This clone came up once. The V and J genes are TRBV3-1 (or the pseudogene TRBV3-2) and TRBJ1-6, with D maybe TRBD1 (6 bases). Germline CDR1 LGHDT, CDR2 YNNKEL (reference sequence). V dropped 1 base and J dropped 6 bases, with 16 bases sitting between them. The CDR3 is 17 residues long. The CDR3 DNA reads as TGTGCCAGCAGCCAAGTTATTGTGGACAGCTTTAATTCACCCCTCCACTTT. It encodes CASSQVIVDSFNSPLHF.

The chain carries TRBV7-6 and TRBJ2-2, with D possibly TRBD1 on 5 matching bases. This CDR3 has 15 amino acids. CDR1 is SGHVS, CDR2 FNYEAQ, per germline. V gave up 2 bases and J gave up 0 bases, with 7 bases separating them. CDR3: CASSLRTPNTGELFF. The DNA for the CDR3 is TGTGCCAGCAGCTTAAGGACACCGAACACCGGGGAGCTGTTTTTT. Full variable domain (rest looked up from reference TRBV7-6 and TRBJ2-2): GAGVSQSPRYKVTKRGQDVALRCDPISGHVSLYWYRQALGQGPEFLTYFNYEAQQDKSGLPNDRFSAERPEGSISTLTIQRTEQRDSAMYRCASSLRTPNTGELFFGEGSRLTVL.

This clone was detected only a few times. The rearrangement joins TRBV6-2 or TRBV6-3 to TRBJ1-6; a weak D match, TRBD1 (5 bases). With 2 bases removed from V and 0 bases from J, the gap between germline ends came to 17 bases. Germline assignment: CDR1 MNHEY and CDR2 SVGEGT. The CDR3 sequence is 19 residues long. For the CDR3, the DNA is TGTGCCAGCAGTTACGACCGGACACGGCAGGCCTCCTATAATTCACCCCTCCACTTT. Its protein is CASSYDRTRQASYNSPLHF.

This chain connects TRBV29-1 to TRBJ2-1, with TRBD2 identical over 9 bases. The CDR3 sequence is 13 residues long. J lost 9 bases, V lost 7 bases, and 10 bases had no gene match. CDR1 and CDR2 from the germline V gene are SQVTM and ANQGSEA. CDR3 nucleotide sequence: TGCAGCGCCGTGAAGCGGGGGGTCTTTGAGCAGTTCTTC. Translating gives CSAVKRGVFEQFF.

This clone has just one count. The CDR3: CASSLAGVGELFF. CDR3 DNA sequence: TGTGCCAGCAGTTTAGCCGGGGTCGGGGAGCTGTTTTTT. J is TRBJ2-2 and V is TRBV12-3 or TRBV12-4; TRBD2 might be the D (5 bases). CDR3 length: 13 residues. The V gene lost 0 bases and the J gene lost 7 bases, with 6 bases spanning the gap.

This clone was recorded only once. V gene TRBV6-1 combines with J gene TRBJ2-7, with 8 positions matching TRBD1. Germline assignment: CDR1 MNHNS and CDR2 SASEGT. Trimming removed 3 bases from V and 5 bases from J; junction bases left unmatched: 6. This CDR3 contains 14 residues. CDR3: CASSDRTGSNEQYF. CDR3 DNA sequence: TGTGCCAGCAGTGATAGGACAGGGAGTAACGAGCAGTACTTC.

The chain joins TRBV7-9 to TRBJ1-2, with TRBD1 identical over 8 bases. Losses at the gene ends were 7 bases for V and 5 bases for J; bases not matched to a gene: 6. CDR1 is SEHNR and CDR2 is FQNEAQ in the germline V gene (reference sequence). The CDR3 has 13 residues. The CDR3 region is CASTDWTGYGYTF. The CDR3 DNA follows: TGTGCCAGCACCGACTGGACAGGGTATGGCTACACCTTC.